What follows describes a single T cell receptor (beta chain). Antigen unknown. This record belongs to a study of cytomegalovirus exposure and HLA in healthy donors. Study overall: The roughly 120 validation repertoires, a later analysis reported, used the same platform as the approximately 650 first-cohort repertoires. General study points: The study listed some 160 cytomegalovirus-associated TCR beta chains. TCR clusters originating in the first cohort tended to co-occur in the 120 validation repertoires, according to a later analysis.

Produced via immunoSEQ multiplex PCR; TCRdb's table is partial and in-frame only. The sample consists of 150,000 to 200,000 clones, 87% of them appearing once. The approximately 120-subject validation cohort, separate from the 666-subject first cohort, included the donors. This TCR came from a woman in her thirties in good health and CMV-seronegative. The sample taken for sequencing was PBMCs.

CDR3 nucleotides: TGTGCCAGCAGCTTGAGGGGAACCTACGAGCAGTACTTC. Protein: CASSLRGTYEQYF. The genes are TRBV5-8 and TRBJ2-7; TRBD1 might be the D (5 bases). The V end lost 1 base, the J end lost 2 bases, and 7 bases lay between the germline ends. The CDR3 consists of 13 residues. CDR1 and CDR2 from the germline V gene are SGHTS and YDEGEE.